Below are 26 T cell receptor beta chains sequenced from a single sample in a study of spatial heterogeneity in lung cancer. Time point: sample taken at primary tumor resection. Whole RNA came from tumor, nontumor lung or frozen PBMC and was sequenced without being sorted. One entry per CDR3 protein results from TCRdb running MiXCR on the 5' RACE reads. The sample contains tens of thousands of distinct CDR3 sequences, approximately 6.8% of which appear only once. The input for sequencing was PBMCs, taken at surgery. The receptors come from a female donor with early-stage non-small cell lung cancer.

About this clonotype: Possible read error: a much larger clone is one base away. V gene TRBV20-1 combines with J gene TRBJ2-7; 7 nucleotides align to TRBD1. This CDR3 spans 13 amino acids. Germline V lookup: CDR1 DFQATT, CDR2 SNEGSKA (reference sequence). The CDR3 region is CSARQGPSFEQYF. The CDR3 coding sequence is TGCAGTGCCCGACAGGGACCATCCTTCGAGCAGTACTTC.

V usage is TRBV19 and J usage is TRBJ1-1; 7 bases fit TRBD1. CDR1 LNHDA and CDR2 SQIVND come from the germline V gene (reference sequence). After removal of 4 bases from V and 0 bases from J, the junction contained 5 bases not matched to a gene. This CDR3 is built from 15 residues. CDR3 DNA: TGTGCCAGTAGTACTTATACAGGGGTGAACACTGAAGCTTTCTTT. Translating gives CASSTYTGVNTEAFF. The full variable domain, its missing parts supplied by reference TRBV19 and TRBJ1-1, is DGGITQSPKYLFRKEGQNVTLSCEQNLNHDAMYWYRQDPGQGLRLIYYSQIVNDFQKGDIAEGYSVSREKKESFPLTVTSAQKNPTAFYLCASSTYTGVNTEAFFGQGTRLTVV.

This sequence joins TRBV3-1 and TRBJ2-1; D not resolved. This CDR3 is 15 amino acids long. V shed 1 base and J shed 8 bases, with 15 bases lying between them. The germline V gene encodes CDR1 LGHDT and CDR2 YNNKEL (reference sequence). CDR3 coding DNA: TGTGCCAGCAGCCAAGTCATTTTTCGCGACTATGAGCAGTTCTTC. It specifies CASSQVIFRDYEQFF.

This clonotype showed up many times. This chain links TRBV2 with TRBJ1-2, with TRBD1 as a possible D gene (6 bases). The CDR3 is 15 amino acids. The germline V gene has CDR1 SNHLY and CDR2 FYNNEI. Trimming pared 6 bases from V and 0 bases from J, leaving 14 bases between. CDR3 sequence: CASRVSRTANYGYTF. The DNA of the CDR3 is TGTGCCAGCAGGGTCAGCCGGACAGCTAACTATGGCTACACCTTC.

The rearrangement uses TRBV12-3 or TRBV12-4 and TRBJ1-2, with 8 bases lining up with TRBD1. J was trimmed by 8 bases and V by 4 bases; bases with no gene match: 6. CDR3 length equals 13 residues. CDR3 loop: CASSSQDRGGYTF. In nucleotides, the CDR3 is TGTGCCAGCAGTTCCCAAGACAGGGGAGGCTACACCTTC.

V gene TRBV18 combines with J gene TRBJ2-5; D tentatively fits TRBD1 or TRBD2 (5 bases each). The germline V and J ends were trimmed by 0 bases and 4 bases, with 9 bases remaining between them. The CDR3 has 14 amino acids. Germline assignment: CDR1 KGHSH and CDR2 LQKENI. The CDR3 loop reads CASSPPGTPETQYF. CDR3 coding DNA: TGTGCCAGCTCACCACCGGGGACCCCAGAGACCCAGTACTTC.

This chain connects TRBV6-2 or TRBV6-3 to TRBJ2-5, with 8 bases lining up with TRBD1. The CDR3 is 15 residues long. Germline CDR1 is MNHEY and CDR2 is SVGEGT. V shed 6 bases and J 5 bases; nucleotides not matched to a gene: 11. This CDR3 is CASREHTTGDETQYF. The CDR3 bases are TGTGCCAGCAGAGAACACACGACAGGGGATGAGACCCAGTACTTC.

This clonotype showed up many times. This chain links TRBV10-3 with TRBJ2-4; either TRBD1 or TRBD2 may fit D (5 bases each). There are 15 residues in the CDR3. The germline V and J ends were trimmed by 6 bases and 0 bases, with 12 bases remaining between them. Germline V gene sequence: CDR1 ENHRY, CDR2 SYGVKD. CDR3 region: CAISRGEGAKNIQYF. The CDR3 DNA is TGTGCCATCAGCCGAGGGGAAGGAGCCAAAAACATTCAGTACTTC.

This clonotype was counted ten times or more. The chain joins TRBV5-4 to TRBJ2-1; 12 positions agree with TRBD2. This CDR3 has 17 amino acids. V lost 4 bases, J lost 7 bases, and 12 bases stayed unmatched. Germline V gives CDR1 SGHNT, CDR2 YYREEE (reference sequence). The CDR3 coding sequence is TGTGCCAGCAGCAGTGACCCGGGACTAGCGGGTCGGAATGAGCAGTTCTTC. Protein sequence: CASSSDPGLAGRNEQFF. Full variable domain (outside the CDR3, taken from reference TRBV5-4 and TRBJ2-1): ETGVTQSPTHLIKTRGQQVTLRCSSQSGHNTVSWYQQALGQGPQFIFQYYREEENGRGNFPPRFSGLQFPNYSSELNVNALELDDSALYLCASSSDPGLAGRNEQFFGPGTRLTVL.

This clonotype was seen at least ten times. The gene calls are TRBV28 and TRBJ2-7; TRBD1 matches at 7 bases. V was pared by 9 bases and J by 2 bases, with 4 bases of the junction left unmatched. The CDR3 runs 12 residues. Germline lookup yields CDR1 MDHEN and CDR2 SYDVKM. The CDR3 sequence: CASRQGTYEQYF. The CDR3 region has the DNA TGTGCCAGTCGACAGGGAACCTACGAGCAGTACTTC.

This clonotype was counted between two and nine times. The chain uses TRBV11-3 and TRBJ1-1; 7 nucleotides line up with TRBD1. From germline, CDR1 is SGHNT and CDR2 YENEEA. The V segment lost 9 bases and the J segment 5 bases; nucleotides outside the gene matches: 0. CDR3 length: 10 residues. The CDR3 coding sequence is TGTGCCAGACAGGGGACTGAAGCTTTCTTT. Protein: CARQGTEAFF.

Many counts were recorded for this clonotype. The genes are TRBV7-9 and TRBJ2-5; maybe TRBD2 (5 bases). The ends were cut back, 1 base at V and 5 bases at J, with 11 bases in the middle. CDR3 length: 14 amino acids. Germline CDR1 and CDR2: SEHNR and FQNEAQ (reference sequence). CDR3 residues: CASSLGVGGETQYF. The CDR3, as DNA: TGTGCCAGCAGCTTAGGCGTCGGCGGGGAGACCCAGTACTTC.

The table lists this clonotype with many counts. The V call is TRBV24-1, the J call TRBJ2-2; maybe TRBD2 (5 bases). CDR1 and CDR2 (germline): KGHDR, SFDVKD. The CDR3 extends over 14 amino acids. V dropped 12 bases and J dropped 0 bases, with 13 bases sitting between them. The CDR3 reads CAAGRAANTGELFF. DNA for the CDR3: TGTGCCGCCGGGCGGGCCGCGAACACCGGGGAGCTGTTTTTT.

This clonotype was counted only a few times. The chain joins TRBV5-4 to TRBJ1-6, with D possibly TRBD1 on 5 matching bases. This CDR3 has 16 amino acids. V was trimmed by 0 bases and J by 13 bases, leaving 20 bases between them. Germline assignment: CDR1 SGHNT and CDR2 YYREEE (reference sequence). DNA of the CDR3: TGTGCCAGCAGCTTGGGATCCGGGACTGCCGCACCCCCCCTCCACTTT. Residues: CASSLGSGTAAPPLHF.

This clonotype was seen ten or more times. The V and J genes are TRBV6-1 and TRBJ2-7; 7 nucleotides agree with TRBD1. CDR3 length: 13 amino acids. The trim removed 11 bases at V and 5 bases at J, leaving 12 bases unmatched. From germline, CDR1 is MNHNS and CDR2 SASEGT. CDR3 protein: CAVLQGFSNEQYF. CDR3 DNA: TGTGCCGTATTACAGGGGTTTTCGAACGAGCAGTACTTC.

The chain combines TRBV20-1 with TRBJ2-7; 10 bases are shared with TRBD1. This CDR3 is 14 amino acids long. With 6 bases clipped from V and 5 bases from J, the junction kept 10 bases outside the gene matches. Per the germline V gene, CDR1 is DFQATT and CDR2 is SNEGSKA (reference sequence). CDR3 loop: CSAGTGQGYNEQYF. The CDR3, as DNA: TGCAGTGCGGGGACGGGACAGGGGTACAACGAGCAGTACTTC.

This clonotype was observed at least ten times. J is TRBJ2-3 and V is TRBV4-3; 12 bases are a match to TRBD2. CDR3 length: 17 residues. From germline, CDR1 is LGHNA and CDR2 YSLEER. Trimming at V came to 4 bases and at J to 6 bases, leaving 11 bases not matched to a gene. The DNA for the CDR3 is TGCGCCAGCAGCCCCCTCCCTAGCGGGGGGGCCCCCGATACGCAGTATTTT. Its protein is CASSPLPSGGAPDTQYF.

This clonotype has only a few counts. The V gene is TRBV28, the J gene TRBJ2-4, with 7 bases aligning to TRBD2. The CDR3 totals 15 residues. Germline V gives CDR1 MDHEN, CDR2 SYDVKM. Losses at the gene ends were 6 bases for V and 5 bases for J; bases not matched to a gene: 10. In nucleotides, the CDR3 is TGTGCCAGCAGCCCTGGACTAGGCTACCAAAACATTCAGTACTTC. It yields the protein CASSPGLGYQNIQYF.

The sample holds many counts of this clonotype. The chain carries TRBV20-1 and TRBJ2-6; D gene uncertain. This CDR3 contains 13 residues. Trimming shortened V by 4 bases and J by 4 bases, and 8 bases separated the two germline ends. CDR1 DFQATT and CDR2 SNEGSKA come from the germline V gene (reference sequence). Here the CDR3 DNA reads TGCAGTGCTATTACACCGGGGGCCAACGTCCTGACTTTC. Translating it yields CSAITPGANVLTF.

This clonotype was seen ten or more times. The chain employs TRBV11-2 and TRBJ2-3, with TRBD2 identical over 10 bases. The germline CDR1 and CDR2 sequences are SGHAT and FQNNGV. The CDR3 sequence is 17 residues long. Losses at the gene ends were 6 bases for V and 3 bases for J; bases not matched to a gene: 12. The CDR3 spells CASRDPGGLAVTDTQYF. CDR3 in DNA: TGTGCCAGCAGGGACCCGGGCGGACTAGCGGTAACAGATACGCAGTATTTT.

This clonotype was observed many times. The chain has TRBV7-9 and TRBJ1-5; D unresolved. CDR1 is SEHNR, CDR2 FQNEAQ, per germline (reference sequence). The CDR3 is 13 residues long. V lost 0 bases and J 6 bases, leaving 6 bases between the germline ends. CDR3 sequence: CASSLASSQPQHF. The CDR3 nucleotides read TGTGCCAGCAGCTTAGCTAGCTCTCAGCCCCAGCATTTT.

This clonotype was observed many times. The rearrangement uses TRBV12-3 or TRBV12-4 and TRBJ1-1; a possible D gene is TRBD1 (6 bases). The CDR3 runs to 16 residues. Trimming left V 6 bases short and J 1 base short, with 18 bases between. CDR3: CASRITGNPGNTEAFF. CDR3 DNA: TGTGCCAGCAGGATCACAGGGAATCCGGGGAACACTGAAGCTTTCTTT.

In regard to this clonotype: A much bigger clone sits one base away, suggesting this may be a read error. The V call is TRBV5-8, the J call TRBJ2-3, with 10 bases fitting TRBD1. In germline, CDR1 is SGHTS, CDR2 YDEGEE. This CDR3 is built from 16 residues. Germline trimming cut 5 bases from V and 4 bases from J; bases unmatched to any gene: 10. CDR3 in amino acids: CASSSGAGTGADTQYF. For the CDR3, the DNA is TGTGCCAGCAGTTCGGGGGCCGGGACAGGGGCAGATACGCAGTATTTT.

This clonotype was detected only once. A much larger clonotype is one base distant, so this may be a read error. V and J are TRBV7-9 and TRBJ1-5; TRBD1 matches 7 bases. V was clipped by 1 base and J by 6 bases; unmatched bases: 9. The CDR3 spans 16 residues. In germline, CDR1 is SEHNR, CDR2 FQNEAQ (reference sequence). DNA of the CDR3: TGTGCCAGCAGCTTAGGCCTGGGACAGTCTTTTCAGCCCCAGCATTTT. As protein: CASSLGLGQSFQPQHF.

The rearrangement joins TRBV6-6 to TRBJ2-5, with 7 nucleotides matching TRBD1. The CDR3 runs to 15 residues. Trimming cost V 8 bases and J 3 bases; bases outside gene matches: 12. Germline CDR1 reads MNHNY; CDR2 reads SVGAGI (reference sequence). The CDR3: CASADRERFEETQYF. The CDR3 region has the DNA TGTGCCAGCGCTGACAGGGAGCGTTTCGAAGAGACCCAGTACTTC.

This clonotype was counted many times. The rearrangement uses TRBV20-1 and TRBJ2-3, with D perhaps TRBD2 (7 bases). Per the germline V gene, CDR1 is DFQATT and CDR2 is SNEGSKA (reference sequence). V shed 4 bases and J shed 3 bases, with 14 bases lying between them. The CDR3 covers 14 residues. The CDR3: CSAKEGGPTDTQYF. CDR3 DNA: TGCAGTGCTAAGGAGGGGGGGCCTACAGATACGCAGTATTTT.